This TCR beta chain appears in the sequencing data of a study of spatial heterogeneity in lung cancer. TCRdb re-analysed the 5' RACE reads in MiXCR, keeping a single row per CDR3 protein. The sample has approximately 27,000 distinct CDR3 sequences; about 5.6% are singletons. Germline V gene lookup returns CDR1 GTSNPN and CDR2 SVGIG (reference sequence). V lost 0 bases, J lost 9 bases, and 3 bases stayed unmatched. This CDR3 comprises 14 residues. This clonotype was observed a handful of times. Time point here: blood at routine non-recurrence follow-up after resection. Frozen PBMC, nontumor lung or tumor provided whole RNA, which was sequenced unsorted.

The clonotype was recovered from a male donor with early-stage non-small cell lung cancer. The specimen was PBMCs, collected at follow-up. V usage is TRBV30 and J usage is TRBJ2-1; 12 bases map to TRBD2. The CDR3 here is CAWSVLAGGTEQFF. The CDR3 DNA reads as TGTGCCTGGAGTGTACTAGCGGGGGGAACTGAGCAGTTCTTC.